This TCR beta chain comes out of a study of blood T cells in healthy people across ages. General study findings and limits: Without sorted subsets, naive and antigen-experienced compartments could not be conclusively compared.

Comment on this clonotype: The antigen is not known.

A second PCR, run for roughly 7 to 11 cycles, used a sample-barcoded 5' primer plus a J-beta primer mix. MiXCR was run by TCRdb on the 5' RACE reads, yielding one entry per CDR3 protein. Here the sample spans approximately 940,000 distinct CDR3 sequences, roughly 43% being singletons. The V gene's germline CDR1 is SGHRS and CDR2 YFSETQ. The length of the CDR3 is 15 residues. Trimming cost V 0 bases and J 5 bases; bases outside gene matches: 6. The source material was blood. The chain carries TRBV5-1 and TRBJ2-5, with 8 nucleotides matching TRBD2. This clonotype originated in a man aged 25-45 years in good health. CDR3: CASSLAGTREETQYF. Written as DNA, the CDR3 is TGCGCCAGCAGCTTGGCTGGGACTAGAGAGGAGACCCAGTACTTC.